The 18 T cell receptor beta chains below all came from one sample that was sequenced in a study of patients and donors after allogeneic stem cell transplantation. TCRdb re-called the RT-PCR reads with MiXCR, one entry per CDR3 protein. The data show 400,000 to 500,000 distinct CDR3 sequences, roughly 17% seen once. Sequencing input: blood, either unsorted or a sorted T cell fraction (not recorded which). The receptors shown here come from a human donor who was either an allogeneic HSCT recipient or a stem cell or donor lymphocyte infusion donor (not recorded which). It is not recorded whose cells these are; they may come from a transplant donor.

This clonotype was observed a handful of times. The chain recombines TRBV6-1 with TRBJ2-3; 11 nucleotides align to TRBD2. The CDR3 sequence is 16 residues long. The germline V gene has CDR1 MNHNS and CDR2 SASEGT. V dropped 5 bases and J dropped 2; count of bases not matched to a gene: 6. In nucleotides, the CDR3 is TGTGCCAGCAGTCACCCTAGCGGGAGGATCACAGATACGCAGTATTTT. Protein sequence: CASSHPSGRITDTQYF.

The rearrangement joins TRBV9 to TRBJ2-1; D is perhaps TRBD2 (6 bases). Germline V gene sequence: CDR1 SGDLS, CDR2 YYNGEE. The CDR3 runs to 15 residues. Trimming pared 0 bases from V and 3 bases from J, leaving 10 bases between. The CDR3 coding sequence is TGTGCCAGCAGCGTAGATGTTAGCGGCTACAATGAGCAGTTCTTC. Encoded protein: CASSVDVSGYNEQFF.

The chain carries TRBV6-1 and TRBJ2-1; a weak D match, TRBD1 (6 bases). The CDR3 consists of 17 residues. Germline V gene lookup returns CDR1 MNHNS and CDR2 SASEGT. Trimming left V 6 bases short and J 0 bases short, with 18 bases between. The CDR3 region is CASSPGQFLISYNEQFF. The DNA of the CDR3 is TGTGCCAGCAGCCCCGGACAGTTCCTAATCTCCTACAATGAGCAGTTCTTC.

This clonotype was detected a few times. J is TRBJ2-7 and V is TRBV5-1; D perhaps matches TRBD2 (7 bases). The CDR3 consists of 15 residues. V lost 6 bases and J 0 bases, leaving 16 bases between the germline ends. CDR1 is SGHRS and CDR2 is YFSETQ in the germline V gene. CDR3 region: CASTPGGALSYEQYF. The CDR3 coding sequence is TGCGCCAGCACACCTGGGGGGGCCCTCTCCTACGAGCAGTACTTC.

This clonotype was seen repeatedly, ten times or more. The chain has TRBV5-6 and TRBJ2-2, with a weak D call TRBD1 (6 bases). V was pared by 2 bases and J by 4 bases, with 15 bases between. Germline CDR1 SGHDT, CDR2 YYEEEE. The CDR3 length is 16 residues. CDR3 in DNA: TGTGCCAGCAGCTTTAGGTTTCGACAGGCCACCGGGGAGCTGTTTTTT. Translation gives CASSFRFRQATGELFF. Based on the CDR3 plus reference TRBV5-6 and TRBJ2-2, the full variable domain is DAGVTQSPTHLIKTRGQQVTLRCSPKSGHDTVSWYQQALGQGPQFIFQYYEEEERQRGNFPDRFSGHQFPNYSSELNVNALLLGDSALYLCASSFRFRQATGELFFGEGSRLTVL.

This clonotype was observed a handful of times. This sequence joins TRBV5-1 and TRBJ2-7; 8 bases are shared with TRBD1. CDR1 and CDR2 (germline): SGHRS, YFSETQ. The CDR3 contains 14 residues. The V gene end was trimmed by 3 bases and the J gene end by 3 bases; junction bases not matched to a gene: 5. CDR3 amino acids: CASSSGQAVYEQYF. The DNA of the CDR3 is TGCGCCAGCAGCTCGGGACAGGCAGTCTACGAGCAGTACTTC.

This clonotype was picked up a small number of times. The V call is TRBV4-1, the J call TRBJ2-3, with D possibly matching TRBD2 (6 bases). The germline V gene encodes CDR1 MGHRA and CDR2 YSYEKL. The CDR3 spans 16 residues. Deletions cut 3 bases from V and 1 base from J, with 14 bases between. CDR3 in amino acids: CASSHGTPTGTDTQYF. Here the CDR3 DNA reads TGCGCCAGCAGCCATGGGACTCCCACCGGCACAGATACGCAGTATTTT.

The DNA for the CDR3 is TGTGCCACCAGCAGAGATCGACCTCCTGCGGGCGAGCAGTACTTC. Protein product: CATSRDRPPAGEQYF. This chain connects TRBV15 to TRBJ2-7, with D maybe TRBD2 (5 bases). This CDR3 has 15 amino acids. The V gene lost 0 bases and the J gene lost 6 bases, with 15 bases spanning the gap. The germline V gene has CDR1 LNHNV and CDR2 YYDKDF (reference sequence).

This clonotype was seen ten or more times. V usage is TRBV5-1 and J usage is TRBJ1-2; the D is unclear. Trimming took 0 bases from V and 6 from J, leaving 15 bases between them. This CDR3 has 15 residues. CDR1 SGHRS and CDR2 YFSETQ come from the germline V gene. This chain's CDR3 is CASSLEGRSRDGYTF. The CDR3 DNA reads TGCGCCAGCAGCTTGGAAGGACGCTCGAGGGATGGCTACACCTTC.

The J gene is TRBJ1-5, the V gene TRBV10-3, with 9 positions matching TRBD1. V trimming: 3 bases; J trimming: 2 bases; junction bases outside the gene matches: 2. CDR3 length: 15 residues. The V gene's germline CDR1 is ENHRY and CDR2 SYGVKD. CDR3 sequence reads: CAISERTGGNQPQHF. CDR3 bases: TGTGCCATCAGTGAAAGGACAGGGGGCAATCAGCCCCAGCATTTT.

The V call is TRBV12-3 or TRBV12-4, the J call TRBJ2-4; 9 nucleotides match TRBD2. There are 15 residues in the CDR3. With 7 bases clipped from V and 2 bases from J, the junction kept 6 bases outside the gene matches. The CDR3 loop reads CASKPSGATKNIQYF. The DNA of the CDR3 is TGTGCCAGCAAGCCTAGCGGGGCGACCAAAAACATTCAGTACTTC.

This clonotype appeared a few times. The chain recombines TRBV6-5 with TRBJ1-4; weak D call: TRBD1 (5 bases). This CDR3 contains 16 residues. V was clipped by 4 bases and J by 7 bases, with 19 bases between them. Germline CDR1 and CDR2: MNHEY and SVGAGI. This chain's CDR3 is CASSSPWRGRGEKLFF. Written as DNA, the CDR3 is TGTGCCAGCAGTTCCCCTTGGAGGGGTCGGGGTGAAAAACTGTTTTTT.

Many counts were recorded for this clonotype. The rearrangement links TRBV7-9 to TRBJ1-1; D not certain. Germline CDR1 is SEHNR and CDR2 is FQNEAQ (reference sequence). The CDR3 runs to 13 residues. Here the CDR3 reads CAEGSFLNTEAFF. Written as DNA, the CDR3 is TGTGCAGAAGGTAGTTTCCTTAACACTGAAGCTTTCTTT.

The chain employs TRBV2 and TRBJ2-7; D may correspond to TRBD1 or TRBD2 (6 bases each). CDR3 length: 14 residues. From germline, CDR1 is SNHLY and CDR2 FYNNEI. Between the trimmed V and J ends, which lost 6 bases and 5 bases, there was a span of 17 bases. In DNA, the CDR3 is TGTGCCAGCAGGGGGCTTGGGGGGCGAAACGAGCAGTACTTC. Encoded protein: CASRGLGGRNEQYF. Filled out from reference TRBV2 and TRBJ2-7, the complete variable domain reads EPEVTQTPSHQVTQMGQEVILRCVPISNHLYFYWYRQILGQKVEFLVSFYNNEISEKSEIFDDQFSVERPDGSNFTLKIRSTKLEDSAMYFCASRGLGGRNEQYFGPGTRLTVT.

This chain links TRBV5-1 with TRBJ2-7; D tentatively fits TRBD1 or TRBD2 (6 bases each). The CDR3 contains 13 residues. The germline gives CDR1 SGHRS, CDR2 YFSETQ. Between the trimmed V and J ends, which lost 4 bases and 6 bases, there was a span of 14 bases. The CDR3 nucleotides are TGCGCCAGCAGCCATACAGGGACTCGCGAGCAGTACTTC. Translating gives CASSHTGTREQYF. Filled out from reference TRBV5-1 and TRBJ2-7, the complete variable domain reads KAGVTQTPRYLIKTRGQQVTLSCSPISGHRSVSWYQQTPGQGLQFLFEYFSETQRNKGNFPGRFSGRQFSNSRSEMNVSTLELGDSALYLCASSHTGTREQYFGPGTRLTVT.

This clonotype occurred a few times. This rearrangement joins TRBV5-1 to TRBJ2-1, with TRBD2 matching 9 bases. J was trimmed by 0 bases and V by 4 bases; bases with no gene match: 11. This CDR3 is 18 amino acids long. The germline gives CDR1 SGHRS, CDR2 YFSETQ. The CDR3 reads CASSPGLAKLSSYNEQFF. The CDR3 DNA is TGCGCCAGCAGCCCGGGACTAGCTAAATTAAGCTCCTACAATGAGCAGTTCTTC. The variable domain in full, with the rest retrieved from reference TRBV5-1 and TRBJ2-1, is KAGVTQTPRYLIKTRGQQVTLSCSPISGHRSVSWYQQTPGQGLQFLFEYFSETQRNKGNFPGRFSGRQFSNSRSEMNVSTLELGDSALYLCASSPGLAKLSSYNEQFFGPGTRLTVL.

V gene TRBV4-1 combines with J gene TRBJ2-2; possibly TRBD2 for D (6 bases). The germline V and J ends were trimmed by 7 bases and 6 bases, with 18 bases remaining between them. The CDR3 runs to 15 residues. Looked up from germline, CDR1 is MGHRA and CDR2 is YSYEKL. The CDR3 protein is CASTQEGKMAGELFF. DNA for the CDR3: TGCGCCAGCACCCAGGAGGGCAAGATGGCCGGGGAGCTGTTTTTT.

This clonotype was counted ten times or more. In nucleotides, the CDR3 is TGCAGCGTTGATGGCCTCGAGACCTACAATGAGCAGTTCTTC. Protein: CSVDGLETYNEQFF. The rearrangement joins TRBV29-1 to TRBJ2-1; D call uncertain. Trimming took off 3 bases at V and 2 bases at J, with 11 bases between the two ends. The germline CDR1 and CDR2 sequences are SQVTM and ANQGSEA. CDR3 length: 14 residues.